Listed here are 9 T cell receptor beta chains from one sample, sequenced in a study of beta chain features in type 1 diabetes. General study points: Within each of all four CD4+ subsets, Type 1 diabetes patients had TCRB CDR3s that were moderately but significantly shorter.

These receptors lack a known antigen. Expressed TCRB transcripts were sequenced because the entire RNA isolate underwent reverse transcription. Profiling relied on immunoSEQ multiplex PCR, and the TCRdb table lists in-frame clones only, not all of them. The sample has 120,000 or so clones, roughly 17% seen once. Sequencing was done on a sample of central memory CD4+ T cells from blood. The receptors originated from a man aged 25 to 45 with type 1 diabetes.

This chain connects TRBV9 to TRBJ1-5; 8 bases agree with TRBD1. The CDR3 is made up of 15 amino acids. The ends lost 0 bases at V and 5 bases at J; junction bases unmatched: 4. Germline V gene sequence: CDR1 SGDLS, CDR2 YYNGEE. For the CDR3, the DNA is TGTGCCAGCAGCGTAGATGGACAGGGATATCAGCCCCAGCATTTT. Residues: CASSVDGQGYQPQHF.

In this sample, this clone turned up a few times. Other nucleotide sequences from this sample produce the same CDR3. The chain has TRBV7-2 and TRBJ2-7; no firm D call. The CDR3 extends over 12 amino acids. Between the trimmed V and J ends, which lost 2 bases and 5 bases, there was a span of 7 bases. The germline CDR1 and CDR2 sequences are SGHTA and FQGNSA. The DNA of the CDR3 is TGTGCCAGCAGCTTAACCGGAGACGAGCAGTACTTC. It translates to CASSLTGDEQYF.

The table lists this clone with a few counts. The chain couples TRBV4-2 to TRBJ2-3; 14 bases line up with TRBD2. This CDR3 is 18 amino acids long. The V gene's germline CDR1 is LGHNA and CDR2 YNFKEQ. The V segment lost 6 bases and the J segment 6 bases; nucleotides outside the gene matches: 14. CDR3 region: CASRLGLAGGLSADTQYF. For the CDR3, the DNA is TGTGCCAGCAGACTAGGACTAGCGGGGGGCCTCAGTGCGGATACGCAGTATTTT.

This clone was seen a handful of times. Germline is not matched at one junction end, which may reflect a read error. The rearrangement links TRBV6-5 to TRBJ2-5; D possibly uses TRBD1 or TRBD2 (5 bases each). From germline, CDR1 is MNHEY and CDR2 SVGAGI. The CDR3 is 15 residues long. The DNA of the CDR3 is TGTGCCAGCAGCTCCGGGGCGGGTCTTAAAGAGTCCCAGTACTTC. This encodes CASSSGAGLKESQYF.

The gene calls are TRBV9 and TRBJ1-6, with a tentative D call TRBD1 (6 bases). Trimming pared 3 bases from V and 13 bases from J, leaving 17 bases between. The CDR3 loop spans 14 amino acids. Germline V gene lookup returns CDR1 SGDLS and CDR2 YYNGEE. CDR3 residues: CASSAFGGWEPLHF. For the CDR3, the DNA is TGTGCCAGCAGCGCTTTTGGGGGCTGGGAGCCCCTCCACTTT.

This clone was observed a few times. V gene TRBV5-1 combines with J gene TRBJ1-1; D gene unclear. V was shortened by 1 base and J by 0 bases, with 7 bases between the two germline ends. The CDR3 extends over 14 amino acids. Germline-derived CDR1 and CDR2 are SGHRS and YFSETQ. In DNA, the CDR3 is TGCGCCAGCAGCTTGACGGGAATGAACACTGAAGCTTTCTTT. Translation: CASSLTGMNTEAFF. Complete variable domain (other parts from reference TRBV5-1 and TRBJ1-1): KAGVTQTPRYLIKTRGQQVTLSCSPISGHRSVSWYQQTPGQGLQFLFEYFSETQRNKGNFPGRFSGRQFSNSRSEMNVSTLELGDSALYLCASSLTGMNTEAFFGQGTRLTVV.

As DNA, the CDR3 is TGTGCCAGCAGCTACCCCGGGACTAGCGGGTCAGTTACGCAGTATTTT. Translated, it gives CASSYPGTSGSVTQYF. V and J are TRBV7-9 and TRBJ2-3; 12 bases are a match to TRBD2. Per the germline V gene, CDR1 is SEHNR and CDR2 is FQNEAQ (reference sequence). The V and J ends lost 4 bases and 8 bases, in that order; junction bases with no gene match: 10. The CDR3 has 16 residues.

The rearrangement uses TRBV7-2 and TRBJ2-7; D not certain. V dropped 5 bases and J dropped 0 bases, with 14 bases sitting between them. Per the germline V gene, CDR1 is SGHTA and CDR2 is FQGNSA. The CDR3 spans 15 residues. CDR3 amino acids: CASSAFARSSYEQYF. The CDR3 DNA follows: TGTGCCAGCAGCGCGTTCGCTAGGAGCTCCTACGAGCAGTACTTC.

This clone was counted a few times. The chain recombines TRBV30 with TRBJ1-5; 7 bases align to TRBD1. V shed 1 base, J shed 4 bases, and the junction held 10 bases outside the gene matches. CDR3 length: 16 amino acids. Germline loops: CDR1 GTSNPN, CDR2 SVGIG (reference sequence). CDR3 DNA sequence: TGTGCCTGGAGTGACATCGATCGGGACAGAAATCAGCCCCAGCATTTT. Translated: CAWSDIDRDRNQPQHF.